This T cell receptor beta chain emerged from a study of glioma-infiltrating T cells. The iRepertoire nested amplicon-rescue multiplex PCR amplified TCR alpha and beta CDR3s from RNA. TCRdb re-called the multiplex PCR reads through MiXCR, storing one row per CDR3 protein. The sample includes over 120,000 distinct CDR3 sequences, around 40% of them seen just once. Germline CDR1 and CDR2: DFQATT and SNEGSKA (reference sequence). V dropped 8 bases and J dropped 4; count of bases not matched to a gene: 7. CDR3 length: 13 residues. The chain uses TRBV20-1 and TRBJ2-7, with TRBD2 identical over 11 bases. The source is a human donor with low-grade glioma or glioblastoma, undergoing nonglioma brain surgery, or in good health (not recorded which). Sequencing used glioma tissue, nonneoplastic brain tissue, or PBMCs (not recorded which). The CDR3 nucleotides read TGCAGTACCAAGGGACTAGCGGATTACGAGCAGTACTTC. Amino acid sequence: CSTKGLADYEQYF.